The T cell receptor (beta chain) under discussion was sequenced for a study of T cell repertoires in aging, cancer and after chemotherapy. Rearranged V-D-J TRB sequences were amplified with a mixed TRB-A/B primer pool. TCRdb fed the multiplex PCR reads into MiXCR, producing one record per CDR3 protein. The sample records several hundred distinct CDR3 sequences, around 74% being singletons. Amplification of TCR beta used genomic DNA extracted from peripheral blood. The sequenced sample consisted of blood. The receptor was derived from a human donor with a solid tumor.

CDR3 bases: TGCAGTGCCCGAATTACAGGGGTGGGTGAAAAACTGTTTTTT. Its protein product is CSARITGVGEKLFF. The chain carries TRBV20-1 and TRBJ1-4, with 7 bases identical to TRBD1. This CDR3 contains 14 residues. The germline V gene encodes CDR1 DFQATT and CDR2 SNEGSKA (reference sequence). Losses at the gene ends were 6 bases for V and 7 bases for J; bases not matched to a gene: 11.